Listed below are T cell receptor beta chains from one sample, sequenced in a study of vaccination and CD4 T cells after COVID-19. TCRdb independently ran MiXCR on the PCR reads; one entry per CDR3 protein. The repertoire holds some 11,000 distinct CDR3 sequences, with approximately 43% as singletons. These receptors' antigens are unknown. Sequenced input: CD4+ T cells from blood, cultured in vitro. All receptors derive from a human donor who had recovered from COVID-19. Both conserved end residues are part of each CDR3. D genes are given only for firm matches. The listing skips clone size in some rows; elsewhere it reads once, few, many or a size class.

>TRBD2|once|TRBV20-1|TRBJ2-1
TGCAGTGCTAGAGATTGGACGGGAGGAGGAATGAGCTCCTACAATGAGCAGTTCTTC
CSARDWTGGGMSSYNEQFF
>NA|NA|TRBV6-1|TRBJ1-3
TGTGCCAGCAGTGAAGGGCGGAATGCTCTGGGAAACACCATATATTTT
CASSEGRNALGNTIYF
>NA|NA|TRBV5-1|TRBJ2-1
TGCGCCAGCAGCGTTAGAATTTCCTACAATGAGCAGTTCTTC
CASSVRISYNEQFF
>NA|NA|TRBV7-2|TRBJ2-7
TGTGCCAGCAGCTTAAACTCCTACGAGCAGTACTTC
CASSLNSYEQYF
>NA|NA|TRBV20-1|TRBJ1-5
TGCAGTGCTAGGAGAGATAGCAATCAGCCCCAGCATTTT
CSARRDSNQPQHF
>TRBD1|few|TRBV10-3|TRBJ1-5
TGTGCCATCAGTGGATCAGGGGGCTTTCAGCCCCAGCATTTT
CAISGSGGFQPQHF
>TRBD2|few|TRBV19|TRBJ2-7
TGTGCCAGTAGCTCCCCTAATAGCGGGAGGGACTACGAGCAGTACTTC
CASSSPNSGRDYEQYF
>TRBD2|NA|TRBV4-3|TRBJ2-3
TGCGCCAGCAGCCATGGAGCGGGAGGGTCAGATACGCAGTATTTT
CASSHGAGGSDTQYF
>NA|NA|TRBV24-1|TRBJ2-1
TGTGCCACCAGTAATACAGGAATTTACAATGAGCAGTTCTTC
CATSNTGIYNEQFF
>NA|NA|TRBV5-3|TRBJ2-3
TGTGCCAGAAGCTTGTCAGATACGCAGTATTTT
CARSLSDTQYF
>TRBD2|NA|TRBV20-1|TRBJ2-5
TGCAGTGCCGCGGGGGATGGCACCCAGTACTTC
CSAAGDGTQYF
>NA|once|TRBV6-5|TRBJ1-1
TGTGCCAGCAGTTACTCGGGTCGCAACACTGAAGCTTTCTTT
CASSYSGRNTEAFF
>NA|NA|TRBV20-1|TRBJ1-1
TGCAGTGCTAGCGCAGGGTTAAACACTGAAGCTTTCTTT
CSASAGLNTEAFF
>NA|NA|TRBV20-1|TRBJ2-2
TGCAGTGCTAGGGTGGGCGCGGGCACCGGGGAGCTGTTTTTT
CSARVGAGTGELFF
>NA|NA|TRBV4-1|TRBJ1-6
TGCGCCAGCAGCCAAGACCCGAAGGGCCAGGGCTCACCCCTCCACTTT
CASSQDPKGQGSPLHF
>NA|once|TRBV29-1|TRBJ2-2
TGCAGCGTCTCACCCGGGAATTCGAACACCGGGGAGCTGTTTTTT
CSVSPGNSNTGELFF
>NA|NA|TRBV20-1|TRBJ1-6
TGCAGTGCTAGGGCAGTAGGTGGTTCACCCCTCCACTTT
CSARAVGGSPLHF
>NA|few|TRBV7-9|TRBJ1-5
TGTGCCAGCAGCAAACAGGGAGGGAATCAGCCCCAGCATTTT
CASSKQGGNQPQHF
>NA|NA|TRBV20-1|TRBJ1-2
TGCAGTGCTAAAAAAACAGATGATTATGGCTACACCTTC
CSAKKTDDYGYTF
>NA|NA|TRBV28|TRBJ2-5
TGTGCCAGCAGTACGGGCCCAAGCGGGGAGACCCAGTACTTC
CASSTGPSGETQYF
>TRBD2|NA|TRBV7-2|TRBJ2-1
TGTGCCAGCAGCTTAGTCACTAGCGGCTTCTACAATGAGCAGTTCTTC
CASSLVTSGFYNEQFF
>NA|NA|TRBV20-1|TRBJ1-5
TGCAGTGCAATCAGGGGAACCAATCAGCCCCAGCATTTT
CSAIRGTNQPQHF
>TRBD1|once|TRBV20-1|TRBJ2-3
TGCAGTGCGCTGAGGGACAGGGAAACGGCAGATACGCAGTATTTT
CSALRDRETADTQYF
>NA|NA|TRBV20-1|TRBJ1-1
TGCAGTGCTCAATTGGAGCCTATGAACACTGAAGCTTTCTTT
CSAQLEPMNTEAFF
>TRBD2|NA|TRBV6-1|TRBJ2-3
TGTGCCAGCACTCTCGCGACTAGCGGGAGAAGCGATACGCAGTATTTT
CASTLATSGRSDTQYF
>NA|NA|TRBV2|TRBJ2-1
TGTGCCAGCTCAGTTGGGAGGCTCAATGAGCAGTTCTTC
CASSVGRLNEQFF
>NA|NA|TRBV7-8|TRBJ2-6
TGTGCCAGCAGCTTAGAACAGGCTGGGGCCAACGTCCTGACTTTC
CASSLEQAGANVLTF
>NA|few|TRBV27|TRBJ2-3
TGTGCCAGCAGTTTAATTACAGATACGCAGTATTTT
CASSLITDTQYF
>NA|NA|TRBV18|TRBJ1-1
TGTGCCAGCTCACCCAGAGTAGGGGGGGACACTGAAGCTTTCTTT
CASSPRVGGDTEAFF
>NA|few|TRBV19|TRBJ1-5
TGTGCCAGTGCAGGAGGGTGGCAGCCCCAGCATTTT
CASAGGWQPQHF
>TRBD1|few|TRBV10-3|TRBJ1-2
TGTGCCATCAGTGAGATGACAGGGGGCTATGGCTACACCTTC
CAISEMTGGYGYTF
>NA|few|TRBV5-1|TRBJ1-1
TGCGCCAGCAGACGTACAGGCGGGACTGAAGCTTTCTTT
CASRRTGGTEAFF
>NA|few|TRBV6-1|TRBJ2-7
TGTGCCACCCGCCGTGGGGGAGTCGCCTACGAGCAGTACTTC
CATRRGGVAYEQYF
>NA|large|TRBV24-1|TRBJ2-1
TGTGCCACAAGGAACCCAGGGGAGGGCAATGAGCAGTTCTTC
CATRNPGEGNEQFF
>NA|NA|TRBV18|TRBJ2-5
TGTGCCAGCTCACCACCCCCTAGCTCGTCGGAGACCCAGTACTTC
CASSPPPSSSETQYF
>TRBD2|NA|TRBV7-3|TRBJ2-3
TGTGCCAGCAGCTTTGGGACTAGCAGCGATACGCAGTATTTT
CASSFGTSSDTQYF
>NA|NA|TRBV21-1|TRBJ2-7
TGTGCCAGCTCCGGGACAGGGGGCTCCTACGAGCAGTACTTC
CASSGTGGSYEQYF
>NA|NA|TRBV7-9|TRBJ1-1
TGTGCCAGCAGCAGCAGGGTTGCCCTGAACACTGAAGCTTTCTTT
CASSSRVALNTEAFF
>TRBD1|NA|TRBV29-1|TRBJ2-5
TGCAGCGTGGCAGGGACAGGGGGGATAGAGACCCAGTACTTC
CSVAGTGGIETQYF
>TRBD1|NA|TRBV27|TRBJ2-7
TGTGCCAGCAGCCAGGGGGTACGCTACGAGCAGTACTTC
CASSQGVRYEQYF
>TRBD2|NA|TRBV6-1|TRBJ2-1
TGTGCCAGCAGTACCCGGACTAGCGCCTCCTACAATGAGCAGTTCTTC
CASSTRTSASYNEQFF
>NA|few|TRBV6-2/TRBV6-3|TRBJ1-5
TGTGCCAGCAGTTATGGATGGGGGAATCAGCCCCAGCATTTT
CASSYGWGNQPQHF
>TRBD2|few|TRBV20-1|TRBJ2-5
TGCAGTGCTAGAGGGGGGCTAGCGGGAGGGCCTTGGCCTCAAGAGACCCAGTACTTC
CSARGGLAGGPWPQETQYF
>TRBD2|NA|TRBV5-6|TRBJ2-1
TGTGCCAGCAGCTTGTTGCGGGTAGCTAGCGGCCCCAGGCCGTTCTTC
CASSLLRVASGPRPFF
>NA|NA|TRBV19|TRBJ2-5
TGTGCCAGTAGTATAGCGTTACAGGGCACGACCCAGTACTTC
CASSIALQGTTQYF
>NA|once|TRBV20-1|TRBJ2-1
TGCAGTGCTAGAGTACTGAACAATGAGCAGTTCTTC
CSARVLNNEQFF
>TRBD2|NA|TRBV7-2|TRBJ2-5
TGTGCCAGCAGCGCCAGACTAGCGGGAGTCTTAGGTTTGGAGACCCAGTACTTC
CASSARLAGVLGLETQYF
>NA|NA|TRBV7-9|TRBJ1-5
TGTGCCAGCAGCAAGGGCGGTTATAGCAATCAGCCCCAGCATTTT
CASSKGGYSNQPQHF
>TRBD1|NA|TRBV12-3/TRBV12-4|TRBJ1-5
TGTGCCAGCAGAGGACAGGGGGGGTTTGATCAGCCCCAGCATTTT
CASRGQGGFDQPQHF
>TRBD2|NA|TRBV28|TRBJ2-3
TGTGCCAGCAGCTCAAACCATTTAGCGGGAGGGCCTGGGAAAGATACGCAGTATTTT
CASSSNHLAGGPGKDTQYF
>NA|once|TRBV10-3|TRBJ2-5
TGTGCCACCCGGGGCAGGGGAAAGACCCAGTACTTC
CATRGRGKTQYF
>NA|few|TRBV5-4|TRBJ1-6
TGTGCCAGCAGCTTGGGGCATAATTCACCCCTCCACTTT
CASSLGHNSPLHF